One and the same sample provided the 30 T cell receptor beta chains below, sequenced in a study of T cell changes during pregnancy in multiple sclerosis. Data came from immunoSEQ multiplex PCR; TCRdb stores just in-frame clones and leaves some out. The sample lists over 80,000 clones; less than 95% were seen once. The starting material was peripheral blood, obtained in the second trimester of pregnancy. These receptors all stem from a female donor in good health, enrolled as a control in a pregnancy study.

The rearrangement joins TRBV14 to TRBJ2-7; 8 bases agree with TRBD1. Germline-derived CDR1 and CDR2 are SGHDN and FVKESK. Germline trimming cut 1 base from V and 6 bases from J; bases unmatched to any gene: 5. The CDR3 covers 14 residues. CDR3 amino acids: CASSQVVQGGEQYF. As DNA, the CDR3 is TGTGCCAGCAGCCAAGTTGTACAGGGGGGCGAGCAGTACTTC.

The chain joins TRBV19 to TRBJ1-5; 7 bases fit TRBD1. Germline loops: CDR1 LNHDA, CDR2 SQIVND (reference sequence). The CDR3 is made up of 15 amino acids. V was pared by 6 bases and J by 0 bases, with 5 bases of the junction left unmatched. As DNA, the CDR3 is TGTGCCAGTAGCCGGGGGACAGTTAGCAATCAGCCCCAGCATTTT. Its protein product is CASSRGTVSNQPQHF.

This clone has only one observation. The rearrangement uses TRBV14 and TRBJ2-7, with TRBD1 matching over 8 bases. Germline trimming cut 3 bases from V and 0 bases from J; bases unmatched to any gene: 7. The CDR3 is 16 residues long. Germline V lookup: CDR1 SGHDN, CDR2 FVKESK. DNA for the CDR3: TGTGCCAGCAGCCACCGACAGGGGCTCTCCTCCTACGAGCAGTACTTC. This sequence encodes CASSHRQGLSSYEQYF.

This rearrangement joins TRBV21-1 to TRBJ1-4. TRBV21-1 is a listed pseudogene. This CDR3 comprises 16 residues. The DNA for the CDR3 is TGTGCCAGCAGCAAAGTGGGTTCGGGGGTTAATGAAAAACTGTTTTTT. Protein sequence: CASSKVGSGVNEKLFF.

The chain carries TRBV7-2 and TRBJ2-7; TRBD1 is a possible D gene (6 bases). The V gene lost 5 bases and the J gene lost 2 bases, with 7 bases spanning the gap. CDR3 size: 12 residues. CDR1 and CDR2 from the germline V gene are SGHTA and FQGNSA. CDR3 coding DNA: TGTGCCAGCAGCAGACAGGCCTACGAGCAGTACTTC. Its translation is CASSRQAYEQYF.

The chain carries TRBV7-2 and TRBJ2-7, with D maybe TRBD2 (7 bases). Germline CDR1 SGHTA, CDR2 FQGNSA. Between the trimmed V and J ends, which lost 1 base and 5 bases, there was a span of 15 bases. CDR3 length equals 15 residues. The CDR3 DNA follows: TGTGCCAGCAGCTTAGTAGTGGGGGCGGGAGACGAGCAGTACTTC. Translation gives CASSLVVGAGDEQYF.

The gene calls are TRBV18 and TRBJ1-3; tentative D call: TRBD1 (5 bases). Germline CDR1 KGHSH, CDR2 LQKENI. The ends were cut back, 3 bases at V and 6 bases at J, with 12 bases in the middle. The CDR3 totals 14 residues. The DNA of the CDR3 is TGTGCCAGCTCACCGCCAACAGGCGTAAACACCATATATTTT. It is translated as CASSPPTGVNTIYF.

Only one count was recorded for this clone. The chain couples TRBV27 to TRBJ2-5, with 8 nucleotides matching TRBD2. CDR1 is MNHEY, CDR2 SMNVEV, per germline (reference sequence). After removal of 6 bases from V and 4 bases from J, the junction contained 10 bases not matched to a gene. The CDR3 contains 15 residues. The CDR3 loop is CASRPGLGERETQYF. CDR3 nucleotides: TGTGCCAGCAGGCCGGGACTAGGGGAGCGAGAGACCCAGTACTTC.

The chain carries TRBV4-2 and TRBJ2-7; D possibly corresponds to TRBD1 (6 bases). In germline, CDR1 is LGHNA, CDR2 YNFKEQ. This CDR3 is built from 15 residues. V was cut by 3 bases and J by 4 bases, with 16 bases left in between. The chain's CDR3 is CASSQYRVRGYEQYF. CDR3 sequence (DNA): TGTGCCAGCAGCCAGTACAGGGTGAGGGGGTACGAGCAGTACTTC.

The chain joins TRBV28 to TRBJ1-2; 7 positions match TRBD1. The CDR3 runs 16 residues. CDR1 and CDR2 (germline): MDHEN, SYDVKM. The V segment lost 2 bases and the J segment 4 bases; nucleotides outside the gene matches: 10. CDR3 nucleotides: TGTGCCAGCAGTTTAAGTCTCCAGGGGGGACTCTATGGCTACACCTTC. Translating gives CASSLSLQGGLYGYTF.

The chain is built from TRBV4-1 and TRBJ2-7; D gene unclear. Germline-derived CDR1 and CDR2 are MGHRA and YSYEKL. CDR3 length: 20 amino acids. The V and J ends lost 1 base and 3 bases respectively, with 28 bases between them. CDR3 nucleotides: TGCGCCAGCAGCCAAGGAACCCCCCTTACAGAGAGAACGCTTAGCTACGAGCAGTACTTC. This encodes CASSQGTPLTERTLSYEQYF.

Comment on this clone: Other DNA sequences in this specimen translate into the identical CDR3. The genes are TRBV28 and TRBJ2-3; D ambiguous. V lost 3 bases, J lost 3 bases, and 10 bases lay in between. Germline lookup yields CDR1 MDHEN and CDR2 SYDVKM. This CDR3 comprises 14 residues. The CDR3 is CASSFLAGTDTQYF. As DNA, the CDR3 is TGTGCCAGCAGTTTTCTGGCCGGGACAGATACGCAGTATTTT.

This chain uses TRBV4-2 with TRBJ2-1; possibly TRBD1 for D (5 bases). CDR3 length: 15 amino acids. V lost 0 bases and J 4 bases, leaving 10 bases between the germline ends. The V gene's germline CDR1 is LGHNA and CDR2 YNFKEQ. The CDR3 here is CASSQDLGQYNEQFF. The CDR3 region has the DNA TGTGCCAGCAGCCAAGATCTGGGGCAGTACAATGAGCAGTTCTTC.

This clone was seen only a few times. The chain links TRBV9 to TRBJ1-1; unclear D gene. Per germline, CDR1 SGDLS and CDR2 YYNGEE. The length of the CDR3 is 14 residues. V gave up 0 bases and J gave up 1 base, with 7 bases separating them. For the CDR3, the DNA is TGTGCCAGCAGCGTAGTACGGGGGAACACTGAAGCTTTCTTT. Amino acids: CASSVVRGNTEAFF.

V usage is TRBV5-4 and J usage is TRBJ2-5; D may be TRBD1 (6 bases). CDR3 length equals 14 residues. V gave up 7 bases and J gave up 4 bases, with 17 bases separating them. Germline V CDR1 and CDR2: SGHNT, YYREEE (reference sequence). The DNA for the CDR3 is TGTGCCAGCCGAATTCCGGGACATAGAGAGACCCAGTACTTC. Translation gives CASRIPGHRETQYF.

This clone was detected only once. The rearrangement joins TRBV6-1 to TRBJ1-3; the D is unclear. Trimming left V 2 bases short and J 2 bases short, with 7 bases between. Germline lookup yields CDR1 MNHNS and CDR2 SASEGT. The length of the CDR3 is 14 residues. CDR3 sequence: CASSERETGNTIYF. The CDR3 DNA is TGTGCCAGCAGTGAAAGAGAAACTGGAAACACCATATATTTT.

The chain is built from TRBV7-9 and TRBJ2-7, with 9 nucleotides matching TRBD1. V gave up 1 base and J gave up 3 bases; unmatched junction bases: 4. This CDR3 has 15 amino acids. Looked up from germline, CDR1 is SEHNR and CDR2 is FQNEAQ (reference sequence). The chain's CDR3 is CASSLGDRESYEQYF. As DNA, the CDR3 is TGTGCCAGCAGCTTAGGGGACAGGGAAAGCTACGAGCAGTACTTC.

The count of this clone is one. The CDR3 reads CASSGRDRGLGDTQYF. The CDR3 nucleotides are TGTGCCAGCAGTGGACGGGACAGGGGGCTCGGGGATACGCAGTATTTT. The chain uses TRBV27 and TRBJ2-3; 12 positions match TRBD1. This CDR3 comprises 16 residues. The V segment lost 5 bases and the J segment 6 bases; nucleotides outside the gene matches: 9. Germline V gene data show CDR1 as MNHEY and CDR2 as SMNVEV (reference sequence).

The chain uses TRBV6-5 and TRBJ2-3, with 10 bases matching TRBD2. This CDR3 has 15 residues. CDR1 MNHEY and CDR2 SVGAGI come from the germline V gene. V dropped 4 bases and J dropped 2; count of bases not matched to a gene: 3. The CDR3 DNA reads TGTGCCAGCAGTTGGACTAGCGGAATCACAGATACGCAGTATTTT. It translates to CASSWTSGITDTQYF.

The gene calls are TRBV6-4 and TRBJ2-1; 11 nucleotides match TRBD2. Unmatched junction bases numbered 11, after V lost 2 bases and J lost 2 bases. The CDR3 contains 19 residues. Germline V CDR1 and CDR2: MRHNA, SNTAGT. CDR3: CASSDIAGGPALAYNEQFF. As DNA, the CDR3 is TGTGCCAGCAGTGACATAGCGGGAGGGCCAGCCCTCGCCTACAATGAGCAGTTCTTC.

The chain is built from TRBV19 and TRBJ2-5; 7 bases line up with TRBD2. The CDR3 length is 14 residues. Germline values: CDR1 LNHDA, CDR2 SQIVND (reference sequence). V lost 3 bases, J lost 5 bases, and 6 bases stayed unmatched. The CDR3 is CASSMGGFTETQYF. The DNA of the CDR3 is TGTGCCAGTAGTATGGGGGGGTTTACGGAGACCCAGTACTTC.

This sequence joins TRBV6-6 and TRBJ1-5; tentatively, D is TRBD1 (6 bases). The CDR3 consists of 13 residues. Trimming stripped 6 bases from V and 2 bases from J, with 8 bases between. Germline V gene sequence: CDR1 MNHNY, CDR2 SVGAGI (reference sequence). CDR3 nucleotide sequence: TGTGCCAGCAGCCGACAGGGCAATCAGCCCCAGCATTTT. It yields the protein CASSRQGNQPQHF.

CDR3 region: CASSLQGISSYNEQFF. The CDR3 DNA reads TGTGCCAGCAGCCTACAGGGGATTAGCTCCTACAATGAGCAGTTCTTC. The genes are TRBV7-8 and TRBJ2-1, with 7 positions matching TRBD1. There are 16 residues in the CDR3. With 5 bases clipped from V and 0 bases from J, the junction kept 7 bases outside the gene matches. Per germline, CDR1 SGHVS and CDR2 FQNEAQ.

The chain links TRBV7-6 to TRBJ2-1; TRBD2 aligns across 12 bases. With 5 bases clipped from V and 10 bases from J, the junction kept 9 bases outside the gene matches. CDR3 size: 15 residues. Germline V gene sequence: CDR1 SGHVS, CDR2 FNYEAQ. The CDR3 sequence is CASSQTSGGTSEQFF. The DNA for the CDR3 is TGTGCCAGCAGCCAGACTAGCGGGGGCACCTCGGAGCAGTTCTTC.

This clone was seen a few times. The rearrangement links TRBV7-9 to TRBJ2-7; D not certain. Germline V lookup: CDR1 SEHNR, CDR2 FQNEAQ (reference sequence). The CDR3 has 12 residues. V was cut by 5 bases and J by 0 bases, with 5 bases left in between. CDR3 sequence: CASSASSYEQYF. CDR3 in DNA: TGTGCCAGCAGCGCCAGCTCCTACGAGCAGTACTTC.

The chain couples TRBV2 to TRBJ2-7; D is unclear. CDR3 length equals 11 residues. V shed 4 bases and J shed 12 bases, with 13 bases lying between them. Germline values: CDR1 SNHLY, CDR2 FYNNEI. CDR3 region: CASSVYDLPYF. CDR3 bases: TGTGCCAGCAGTGTTTACGACTTACCGTACTTC. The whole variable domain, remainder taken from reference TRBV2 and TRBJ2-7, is EPEVTQTPSHQVTQMGQEVILRCVPISNHLYFYWYRQILGQKVEFLVSFYNNEISEKSEIFDDQFSVERPDGSNFTLKIRSTKLEDSAMYFCASSVYDLPYFGPGTRLTVT.

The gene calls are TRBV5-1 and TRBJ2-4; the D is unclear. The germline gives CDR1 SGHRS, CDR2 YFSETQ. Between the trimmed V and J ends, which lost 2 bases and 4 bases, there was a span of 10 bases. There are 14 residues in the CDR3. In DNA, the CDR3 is TGCGCCAGCAGCTTTGACACGTCAAAAAACATTCAGTACTTC. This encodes CASSFDTSKNIQYF.

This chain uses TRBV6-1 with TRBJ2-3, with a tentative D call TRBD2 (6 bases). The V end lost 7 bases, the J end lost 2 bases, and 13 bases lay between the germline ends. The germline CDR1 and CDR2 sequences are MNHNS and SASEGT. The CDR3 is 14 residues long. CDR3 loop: CASMGREFTDTQYF. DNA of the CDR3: TGTGCCAGCATGGGACGGGAGTTCACAGATACGCAGTATTTT.

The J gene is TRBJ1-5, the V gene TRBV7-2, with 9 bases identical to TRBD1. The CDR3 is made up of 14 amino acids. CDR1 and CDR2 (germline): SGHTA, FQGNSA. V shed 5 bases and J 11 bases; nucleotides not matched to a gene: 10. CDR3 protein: CASSPDRGESAQHF. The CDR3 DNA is TGTGCCAGCAGCCCGGACAGGGGAGAATCGGCCCAGCATTTT.

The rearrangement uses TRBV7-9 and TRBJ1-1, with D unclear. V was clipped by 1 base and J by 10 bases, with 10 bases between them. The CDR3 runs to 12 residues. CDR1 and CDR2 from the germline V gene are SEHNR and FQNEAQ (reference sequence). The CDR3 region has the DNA TGTGCCAGCAGCTTAGGACGGGGAAGAGCTTTCTTT. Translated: CASSLGRGRAFF.